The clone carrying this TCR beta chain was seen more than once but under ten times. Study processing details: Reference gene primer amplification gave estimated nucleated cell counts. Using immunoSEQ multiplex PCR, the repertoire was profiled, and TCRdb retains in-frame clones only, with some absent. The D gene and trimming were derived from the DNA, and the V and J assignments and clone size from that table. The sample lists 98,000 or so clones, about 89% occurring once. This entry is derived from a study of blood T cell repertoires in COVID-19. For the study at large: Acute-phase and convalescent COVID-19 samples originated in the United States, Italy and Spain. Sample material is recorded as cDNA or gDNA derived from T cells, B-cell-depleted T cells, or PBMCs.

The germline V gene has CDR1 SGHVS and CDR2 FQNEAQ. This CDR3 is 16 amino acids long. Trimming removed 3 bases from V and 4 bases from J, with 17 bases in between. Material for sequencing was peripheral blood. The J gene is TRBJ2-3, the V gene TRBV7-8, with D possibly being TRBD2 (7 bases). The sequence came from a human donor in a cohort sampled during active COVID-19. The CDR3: CASSFPREGGADTQYF. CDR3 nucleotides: TGTGCCAGCAGCTTCCCACGGGAAGGGGGGGCAGATACGCAGTATTTT.